This TCR beta chain was sequenced for a study of CDR3 diversity in severe acne. Germline-derived CDR1 and CDR2 are MGHDK and SYGVNS. The CDR3 has 15 amino acids. The V and J ends lost 2 bases and 1 base, in that order; junction bases with no gene match: 4. TCRdb re-derived calls from the PCR reads in MiXCR, one entry per CDR3 protein. Of about 98,000 distinct CDR3 sequences detected, roughly half appear once; the ten largest clones hold around 12%. Input material: blood. This clonotype was sampled from a male donor with acne. V usage is TRBV25-1 and J usage is TRBJ2-7; 8 bases map to TRBD1. Here the CDR3 reads CASSEGRTGSYEQYF. The CDR3 coding sequence is TGTGCCAGCAGTGAAGGGCGGACAGGGTCCTACGAGCAGTACTTC.